This entry describes one T cell receptor beta chain. This receptor's antigen is unknown. Qualities for individual bases were not recorded, and no much larger clone is one base off. The immunoSEQ Assay was the method used to sequence TCRbeta CDR3 regions. After extraction, genomic DNA underwent amplification by bias-controlled multiplex PCR, followed by high-throughput sequencing. Processing in the source paper ran as follows. To quantify the absolute abundance of every unique TCRbeta CDR3 region, sequences were collapsed and filtered. T cell fraction was estimated by normalizing TCRbeta template counts to usable DNA, with usable DNA measured through amplification of reference genes found in all nucleated cells. Repertoire TCRs were annotated as SARS-CoV-2-specific by exact matching of V gene, CDR3 amino acid sequence and J gene to a known reactive TCR set. MIRA supplied the reference SARS-CoV-2 TCR set, which was filtered for enrichment in COVID-19-positive ImmuneCODE repertoires so that public or cross-reactive TCRs were removed. Based on the MIRA antigens, annotated TCRs were further analysed at the level of specific ORF or position within ORF. Breadth was defined as the number of annotated unique rearrangements divided by the total number of unique productive rearrangements, and depth was defined as the summed frequency of the annotated unique rearrangements. Two-sided Wilcoxon rank-sum tests were used to compare TCR breadth between groups. TCRdb limited this immuneACCESS table to in-frame rearrangements with V and J called. A share of clones is missing; checked studies link under half to unresolved V genes, and the rest is unexplained. V and J calls and clone size are copied from that table; D and trimming were computed from the DNA. The sample contains roughly 700,000 clones, approximately 88% of them found a single time. The leading ten clones occupy approximately 1.5% of the sample.

The source of the sample is a study of Ad26.COV2.S vaccination and SARS-CoV-2 variants (dated by TCRdb to the early 2020s). Regarding the research as a whole: Vaccine-arm donors were drawn from COV1001, a multicentre, randomized, double-blind, placebo-controlled phase I-IIa trial of Ad26.COV2.S in healthy adults. Ad26.COV2.S was administered intramuscularly at a dose of 5x10^10 or 1x10^11 viral particles, either as one shot or as two shots given 56 days apart. TCRbeta repertoire sequencing served as the tool for gauging how specific and how broad the SARS-CoV-2-reactive T cell receptors were following Ad26.COV2.S vaccination. A total of around 32 samples were included in the TCR-sequenced set, comprising around 19 Ad26.COV2.S vaccine recipients, 5 placebo recipients and 8 SARS-CoV-2 convalescent individuals. Trial participants were randomized into five groups of five: low-dose or high-dose Ad26.COV2.S given once or twice, or placebo on both occasions. Blinding of investigators to trial group allocation was maintained during experiments and outcome assessment.

CDR1 is given as SEHNR and CDR2 as FQNEAQ, both from the germline V gene (reference sequence). The V and J ends are trimmed by 2 bases and 3 bases, leaving 16 bases between them. The CDR3 goes from the cysteine to the phenylalanine over 16 residues. Of all the DNA, just the CDR3 is kept, 48 bases in frame from base 1. Interpreted using the paper, the treatment or condition label stands for: around 19 received Ad26.COV2.S at low or high dose, single or two shots; 5 received placebo; per-sample allocation not given. Repertoires of vaccine and placebo recipients were sequenced from samples taken on day 63 after the first injection. In Cohort 1b, about two dozen adults aged 18-55 years were enrolled at a single site in Boston, USA, between 29 July and 7 August 2020. Ad26.COV2.S consisted of a replication-incompetent adenovirus type 26 vector by which a prefusion-stabilized SARS-CoV-2 spike protein from the original Wuhan strain was expressed.

What the authors observed across the whole study: According to the authors, total T cell responses may have been underestimated by the TCR breadth and depth analyses. Compared with placebo recipients, Ad26.COV2.S recipients showed higher spike-specific TCR breadth (P = 0.0014). Vaccine and placebo recipients had comparable non-spike TCR breadth, which fits with the vaccine containing only spike. After vaccination, substantial breadth of spike-specific CD8+ and CD4+ T cell responses was reported. The study was not powered for comparison of responses between vaccine doses or regimens.

The input for sequencing was peripheral blood, taken in a trial of Ad26.COV2.S vaccine versus placebo. This sequence uses TRBV7-9 and TRBJ2-5; the D segment is perhaps TRBD1 or TRBD2, each sharing 5 matched bases. The receptor was derived from a person between 18 and 65 years old who received the Ad26.COV2.S COVID-19 vaccine or a placebo. The CDR3: CASSLMRPGLKETQYF. The DNA reads TGTGCCAGCAGCTTAATGCGCCCGGGGCTCAAAGAGACCCAGTACTTC.